These 10 T cell receptor beta chains came from one sample sequenced in a study of cytomegalovirus exposure and HLA in healthy donors. Use of 60 Vbeta and 13 Jbeta primers characterized the PCR. Profiling relied on immunoSEQ multiplex PCR, and the TCRdb table lists in-frame clones only, not all of them. Of some 110,000 clones detected, around 80% appear once; the ten largest clones hold 1.5% to 2%. The specimen sequenced was PBMCs. The receptors here all came from a woman aged 40 to 50 in good health and CMV-seronegative.

The chain is built from TRBV25-1 and TRBJ2-1, with 14 bases aligning to TRBD2. The CDR3 spans 14 residues. CDR1 is MGHDK and CDR2 is SYGVNS in the germline V gene. V shed 8 bases, J shed 7 bases, and the junction held 4 bases outside the gene matches. The CDR3 reads CASGGTSGSNEQFF. CDR3 nucleotide sequence: TGTGCCAGCGGTGGGACTAGCGGGAGTAATGAGCAGTTCTTC.

CDR3 sequence: CASSFVGAYNGYTF. CDR3 bases: TGTGCCAGCAGCTTCGTAGGGGCGTATAATGGCTACACCTTC. The rearrangement uses TRBV7-9 and TRBJ1-2, with D possibly matching TRBD1 (5 bases). In germline, CDR1 is SEHNR, CDR2 FQNEAQ (reference sequence). The CDR3 runs 14 residues. Trimming took off 3 bases at V and 6 bases at J, with 14 bases between the two ends.

The CDR3 nucleotides are TGTGCCAGCAGTGAAAGGGTCCAGGGCAGAGGCTACACCTTC. Translated: CASSERVQGRGYTF. V gene TRBV2 combines with J gene TRBJ1-2, with D perhaps matching TRBD1 (5 bases). The V gene's germline CDR1 is SNHLY and CDR2 FYNNEI. The V gene lost 2 bases and the J gene lost 8 bases, with 15 bases spanning the gap. The CDR3 spans 14 residues. Looking up the rest from reference TRBV2 and TRBJ1-2 gives the full variable domain: EPEVTQTPSHQVTQMGQEVILRCVPISNHLYFYWYRQILGQKVEFLVSFYNNEISEKSEIFDDQFSVERPDGSNFTLKIRSTKLEDSAMYFCASSERVQGRGYTFGSGTRLTVV.

The V and J genes are TRBV11-2 and TRBJ1-2; perhaps TRBD1 as D (6 bases). The germline V gene has CDR1 SGHAT and CDR2 FQNNGV. This CDR3 is built from 13 residues. V shed 4 bases and J shed 3 bases, with 9 bases lying between them. CDR3 loop: CASSSDSYYGYTF. For the CDR3, the DNA is TGTGCCAGCAGCTCGGACAGCTACTATGGCTACACCTTC.

This clone has just one count. This chain uses TRBV28 with TRBJ1-1; D is unresolved. V lost 7 bases to trimming and J lost 1 base, with 13 bases between them. The CDR3 loop spans 14 amino acids. Germline CDR1 MDHEN, CDR2 SYDVKM. The CDR3 DNA reads TGTGCCAGCACTCTACTCGAAAGGAACACTGAAGCTTTCTTT. Translating it yields CASTLLERNTEAFF.

This rearrangement joins TRBV6-6 to TRBJ1-5; D is perhaps TRBD1 (5 bases). Trimming left V 2 bases short and J 4 bases short, with 12 bases between. The CDR3 is 15 residues long. Germline CDR1 is MNHNY and CDR2 is SVGAGI (reference sequence). The CDR3 sequence: CASSYGAVSNQPQHF. For the CDR3, the DNA is TGTGCCAGCAGTTACGGGGCGGTGAGTAATCAGCCCCAGCATTTT.

This clone appeared a single time. This chain uses TRBV19 with TRBJ1-1; 11 bases are a match to TRBD1. J gave up 5 bases and V 4 bases, and 9 bases lay outside the gene matches. Per the germline V gene, CDR1 is LNHDA and CDR2 is SQIVND (reference sequence). The CDR3 extends over 16 amino acids. The CDR3: CASSTHRTGGITEAFF. The CDR3 bases are TGTGCCAGTAGTACCCACAGGACAGGGGGCATAACTGAAGCTTTCTTT.

V gene TRBV6-5 combines with J gene TRBJ2-3; weak D call: TRBD1 (6 bases). In germline, CDR1 is MNHEY, CDR2 SVGAGI. The CDR3 length is 13 residues. V was trimmed by 5 bases and J by 4 bases, leaving 10 bases between them. The CDR3 sequence: CASSRQVPDTQYF. The CDR3 DNA sequence: TGTGCCAGCAGTCGACAGGTTCCAGATACGCAGTATTTT.

The chain combines TRBV21-1 with TRBJ2-7; the tabulated D call, TRBD1, remains unverified against the DNA. TRBV21-1 is marked as a pseudogene. The CDR3 covers 17 residues. Here the CDR3 reads CASSKAAGDRDTYEQYF. The CDR3 nucleotides are TGTGCCAGCAGCAAAGCAGCCGGGGACAGGGATACGTACGAGCAGTACTTC.

The V and J genes are TRBV5-4 and TRBJ1-1; 7 nucleotides agree with TRBD1. The CDR3 runs 16 residues. Per germline, CDR1 SGHNT and CDR2 YYREEE (reference sequence). V was pared by 3 bases and J by 6 bases, with 14 bases of the junction left unmatched. CDR3 sequence: CASSWGPTGIAPEAFF. Here the CDR3 DNA reads TGTGCCAGCAGCTGGGGCCCGACAGGGATCGCCCCTGAAGCTTTCTTT.